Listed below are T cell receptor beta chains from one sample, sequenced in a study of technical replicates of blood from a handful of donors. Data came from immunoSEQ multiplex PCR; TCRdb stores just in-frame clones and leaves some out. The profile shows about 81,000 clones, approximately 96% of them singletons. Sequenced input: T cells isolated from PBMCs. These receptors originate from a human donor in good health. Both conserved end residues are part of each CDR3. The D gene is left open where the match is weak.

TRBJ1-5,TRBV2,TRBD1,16,CASSDSGGAVNQPQHF,TGTGCCAGCAGTGATTCAGGGGGCGCGGTCAATCAGCCCCAGCATTTT
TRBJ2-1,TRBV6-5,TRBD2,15,CASSHIAGFYNEQFF,TGTGCCAGCAGTCACATAGCGGGATTCTACAATGAGCAGTTCTTC
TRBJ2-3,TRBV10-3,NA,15,CAITLGGGLTDTQYF,TGTGCCATCACCCTAGGAGGAGGGCTAACAGATACGCAGTATTTT
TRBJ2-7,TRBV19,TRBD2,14,CASSISGSFYEQYF,TGTGCCAGTAGTATTAGCGGGAGTTTCTACGAGCAGTACTTC
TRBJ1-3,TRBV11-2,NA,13,CASSSGSGNTIYF,TGTGCCAGCAGCTCAGGCTCTGGAAACACCATATATTTT
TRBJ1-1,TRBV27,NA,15,CASSTLSQGYTEAFF,TGTGCCAGCAGTACCCTATCCCAGGGGTACACTGAAGCTTTCTTT
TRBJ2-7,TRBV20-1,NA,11,CSASTTHEQYF,TGCAGTGCTTCCACTACTCACGAGCAGTACTTC
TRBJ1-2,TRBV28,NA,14,CASSLTPTGYGYTF,TGTGCCAGCAGTTTAACCCCCACAGGCTATGGCTACACCTTC
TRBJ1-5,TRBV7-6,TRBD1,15,CASSKGQGIAQPQHF,TGTGCCAGCAGCAAGGGACAGGGGATCGCTCAGCCCCAGCATTTT
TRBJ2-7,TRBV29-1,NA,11,CSVELGLEQYF,TGCAGCGTTGAATTGGGGCTCGAGCAGTACTTC
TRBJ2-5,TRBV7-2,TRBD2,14,CASSPLAMAETQYF,TGTGCCAGCAGCCCACTAGCGATGGCAGAGACCCAGTACTTC
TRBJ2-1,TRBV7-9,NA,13,CASSLVRGNEQFF,TGTGCCAGCAGCTTAGTACGGGGGAATGAGCAGTTCTTC
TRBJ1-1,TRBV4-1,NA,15,CASSQETKLNTEAFF,TGCGCCAGCAGCCAGGAGACGAAACTGAACACTGAAGCTTTCTTT
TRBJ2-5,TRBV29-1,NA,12,CSVVEVLGTQYF,TGCAGCGTTGTTGAAGTACTCGGGACCCAGTACTTC
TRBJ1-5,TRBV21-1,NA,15,CASSKEGQGLQPQHF,TGTGCCAGCAGCAAAGAGGGGCAGGGCCTTCAGCCCCAGCATTTT
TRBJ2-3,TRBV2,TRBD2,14,CATIAGDNTDTQYF,TGTGCCACGATAGCGGGAGATAACACAGATACGCAGTATTTT
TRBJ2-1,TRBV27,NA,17,CASSPSQVKRSYNEQFF,TGTGCCAGCAGTCCCTCTCAAGTCAAGAGGTCCTACAATGAGCAGTTCTTC
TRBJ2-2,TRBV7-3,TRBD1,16,CASSLVGTGVTGELFF,TGTGCCAGCAGCTTAGTTGGGACAGGGGTCACCGGGGAGCTGTTTTTT
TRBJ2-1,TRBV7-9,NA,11,CASSLSNEQFF,TGTGCCAGCAGCTTGTCAAATGAGCAGTTCTTC
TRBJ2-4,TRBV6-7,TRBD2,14,CASNPTSGINIQYF,TGTGCCAGCAACCCCACTAGCGGGATTAACATTCAGTACTTC
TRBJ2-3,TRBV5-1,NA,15,CASSLATGRTDTQYF,TGCGCCAGCAGCTTGGCAACAGGGCGAACAGATACGCAGTATTTT
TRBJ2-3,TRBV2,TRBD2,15,CASSEGLAGTDTQYF,TGTGCCAGCAGTGAAGGACTAGCGGGGACAGATACGCAGTATTTT